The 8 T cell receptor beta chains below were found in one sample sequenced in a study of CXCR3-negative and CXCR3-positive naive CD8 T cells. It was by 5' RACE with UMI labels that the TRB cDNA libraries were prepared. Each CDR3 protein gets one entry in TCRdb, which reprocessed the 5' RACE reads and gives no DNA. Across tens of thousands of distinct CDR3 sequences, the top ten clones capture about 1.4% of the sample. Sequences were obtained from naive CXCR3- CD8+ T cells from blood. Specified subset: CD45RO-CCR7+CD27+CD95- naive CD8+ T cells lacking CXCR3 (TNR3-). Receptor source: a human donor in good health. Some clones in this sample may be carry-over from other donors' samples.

The CDR3 protein is CASSQDSYEQYF. The chain carries TRBV6-2 or TRBV6-3 and TRBJ2-7. The CDR3 is 12 amino acids. The germline CDR1 and CDR2 sequences are MNHEY and SVGEGT.

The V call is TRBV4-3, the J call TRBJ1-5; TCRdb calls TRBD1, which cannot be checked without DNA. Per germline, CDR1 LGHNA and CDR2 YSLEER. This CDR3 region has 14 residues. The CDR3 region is CASSQSSGTQPQHF.

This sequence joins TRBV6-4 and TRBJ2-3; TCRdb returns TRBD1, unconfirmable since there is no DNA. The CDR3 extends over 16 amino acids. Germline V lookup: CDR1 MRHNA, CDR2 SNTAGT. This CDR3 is CASSYRGDRGTDTQYF.

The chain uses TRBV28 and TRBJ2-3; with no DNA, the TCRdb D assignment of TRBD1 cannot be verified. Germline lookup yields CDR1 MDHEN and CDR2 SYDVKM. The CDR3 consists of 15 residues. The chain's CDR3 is CASNPENGSTDTQYF.

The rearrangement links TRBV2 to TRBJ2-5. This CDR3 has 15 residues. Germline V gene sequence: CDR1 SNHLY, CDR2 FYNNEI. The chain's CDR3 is CASSVGTGDQETQYF.

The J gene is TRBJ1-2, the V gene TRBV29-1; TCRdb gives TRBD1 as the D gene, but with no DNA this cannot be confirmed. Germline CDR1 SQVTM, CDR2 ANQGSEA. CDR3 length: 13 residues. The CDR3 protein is CSVEDLGVRGYTF.

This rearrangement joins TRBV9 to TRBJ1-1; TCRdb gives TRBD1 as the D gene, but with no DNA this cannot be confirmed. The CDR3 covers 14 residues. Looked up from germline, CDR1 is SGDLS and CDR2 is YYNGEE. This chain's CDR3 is CASSVVGQNTEAFF.

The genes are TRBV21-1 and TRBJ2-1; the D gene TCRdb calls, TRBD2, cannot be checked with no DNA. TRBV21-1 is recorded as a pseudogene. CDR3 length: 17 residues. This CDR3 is CASSKASPGLAGEGQFF.